The source of this T cell receptor beta chain is a study of vaccination effects on CD4 cells after COVID-19. In the study overall: Of the BNT162b2 and mRNA-1273 vaccines, participants received two doses of one or the other.

As concerns this clone: What it recognizes is unknown.

Sequencing in the ViraFEST assay came after antigen-specific CD4+ T cells had been expanded with viral peptide pools, which were used to stimulate PBMC. Isolation of CD4+ T cells took place after 10 days of culture. Absence of prior SARS-CoV-2 infection characterized the vaccine recipients, who showed negative nucleocapsid antibodies. Every well housed some 1.8 million PBMC, which grew in culture alongside around 10 IU/ml IL-2 and 10 ug/ml peptides. Researchers swapped half the medium for IL-2 medium on both days 3 and 7. Produced via immunoSEQ multiplex PCR; TCRdb's table is partial and in-frame only. The repertoire holds under 80,000 clones, around 81% seen once, with about 10% in the top ten. The CDR3 extends over 16 amino acids. CDR1 is MNHNY, CDR2 SVGAGI, per germline (reference sequence). Trimming removed 3 bases from V and 6 bases from J; junction bases left unmatched: 9. Overall study results and limits: There were few convalescent patients in the study and no early post-infection timepoints.

The input for sequencing was CD4+ T cells from PBMCs cultured with SARS-CoV-2 spike peptides, taken before COVID-19 vaccination. This receptor was identified in a human donor who received a COVID-19 vaccine. The genes are TRBV6-6 and TRBJ2-1, with TRBD1 matching 9 bases. The DNA for the CDR3 is TGTGCCAGCAGTTATCTGGGACAGGGCAAGGCCAATGAGCAGTTCTTC. Protein sequence: CASSYLGQGKANEQFF.